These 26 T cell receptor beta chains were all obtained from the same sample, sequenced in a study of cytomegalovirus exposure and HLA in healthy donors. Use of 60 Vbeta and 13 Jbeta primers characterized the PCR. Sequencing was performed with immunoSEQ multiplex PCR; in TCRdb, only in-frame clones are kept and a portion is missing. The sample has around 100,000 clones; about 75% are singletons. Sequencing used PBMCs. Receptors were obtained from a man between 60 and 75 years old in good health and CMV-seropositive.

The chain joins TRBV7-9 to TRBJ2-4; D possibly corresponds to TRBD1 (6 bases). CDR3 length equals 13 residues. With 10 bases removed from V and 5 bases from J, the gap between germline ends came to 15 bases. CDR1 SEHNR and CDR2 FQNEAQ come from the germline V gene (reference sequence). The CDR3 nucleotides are TGTGCCACCATCGGACCAGGGGAAAACATTCAGTACTTC. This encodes CATIGPGENIQYF. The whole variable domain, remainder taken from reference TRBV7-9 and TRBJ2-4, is DTGVSQNPRHKITKRGQNVTFRCDPISEHNRLYWYRQTLGQGPEFLTYFQNEAQLEKSRLLSDRFSAERPKGSFSTLEIQRTEQGDSAMYLCATIGPGENIQYFGAGTRLSVL.

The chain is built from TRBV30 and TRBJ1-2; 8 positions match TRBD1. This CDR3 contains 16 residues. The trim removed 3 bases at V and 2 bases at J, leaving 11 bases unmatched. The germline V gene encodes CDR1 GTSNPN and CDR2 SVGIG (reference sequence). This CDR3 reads CAWSAQGARMNYGYTF. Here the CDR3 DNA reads TGTGCCTGGAGCGCCCAGGGGGCGAGGATGAACTATGGCTACACCTTC.

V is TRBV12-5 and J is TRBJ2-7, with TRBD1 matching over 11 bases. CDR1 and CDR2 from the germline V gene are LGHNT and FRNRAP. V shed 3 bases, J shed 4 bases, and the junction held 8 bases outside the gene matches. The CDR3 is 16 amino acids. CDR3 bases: TGTGCTAGTGGTTTCAACGCCGGGACAGGGGGTTACGAGCAGTACTTC. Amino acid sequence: CASGFNAGTGGYEQYF.

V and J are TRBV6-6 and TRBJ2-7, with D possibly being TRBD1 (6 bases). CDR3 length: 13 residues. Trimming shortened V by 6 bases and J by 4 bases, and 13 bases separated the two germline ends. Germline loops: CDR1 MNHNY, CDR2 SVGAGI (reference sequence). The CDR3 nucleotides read TGTGCCAGCAGCCCGGGACACGCATACGAGCAGTACTTC. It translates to CASSPGHAYEQYF.

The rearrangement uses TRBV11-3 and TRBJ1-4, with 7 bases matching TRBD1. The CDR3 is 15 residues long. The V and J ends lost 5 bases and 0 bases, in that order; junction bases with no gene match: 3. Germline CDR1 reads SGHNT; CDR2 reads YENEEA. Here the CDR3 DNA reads TGTGCCAGCAGCCCGGGGACAGCAACTAATGAAAAACTGTTTTTT. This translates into CASSPGTATNEKLFF.

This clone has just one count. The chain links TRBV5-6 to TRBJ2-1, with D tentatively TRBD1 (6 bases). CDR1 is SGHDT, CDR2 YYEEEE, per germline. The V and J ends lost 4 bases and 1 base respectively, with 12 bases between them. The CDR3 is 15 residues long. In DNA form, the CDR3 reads TGTGCCAGCAGCCAGTACAGGGTTTCCTACAATGAGCAGTTCTTC. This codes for CASSQYRVSYNEQFF.

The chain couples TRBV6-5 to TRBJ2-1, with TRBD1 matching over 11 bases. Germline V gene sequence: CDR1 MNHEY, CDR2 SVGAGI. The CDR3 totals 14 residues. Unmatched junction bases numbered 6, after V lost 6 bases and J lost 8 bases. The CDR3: CASRTPGQGDEQFF. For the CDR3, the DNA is TGTGCCAGCAGAACTCCGGGACAGGGGGATGAGCAGTTCTTC.

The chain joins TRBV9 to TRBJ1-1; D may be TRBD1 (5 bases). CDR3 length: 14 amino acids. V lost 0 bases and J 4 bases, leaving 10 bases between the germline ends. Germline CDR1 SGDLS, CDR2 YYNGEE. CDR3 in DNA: TGTGCCAGCAGCGTAGTGTCGGGGGGCACTGAAGCTTTCTTT. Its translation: CASSVVSGGTEAFF.

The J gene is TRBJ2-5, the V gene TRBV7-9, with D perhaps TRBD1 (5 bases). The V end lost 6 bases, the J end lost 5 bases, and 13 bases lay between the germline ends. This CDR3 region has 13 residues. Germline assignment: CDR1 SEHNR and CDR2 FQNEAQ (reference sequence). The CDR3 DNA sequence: TGTGCCAGCAGTTCAGGGAACGTGGAGACCCAGTACTTC. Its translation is CASSSGNVETQYF.

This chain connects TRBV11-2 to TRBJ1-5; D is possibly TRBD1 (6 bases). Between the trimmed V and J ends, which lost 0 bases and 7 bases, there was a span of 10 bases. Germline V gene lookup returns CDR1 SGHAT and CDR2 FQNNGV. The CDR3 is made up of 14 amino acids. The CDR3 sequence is CASSLDQGTQPQHF. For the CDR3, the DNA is TGTGCCAGCAGCTTAGATCAGGGGACGCAGCCCCAGCATTTT. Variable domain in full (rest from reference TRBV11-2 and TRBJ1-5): EAGVAQSPRYKIIEKRQSVAFWCNPISGHATLYWYQQILGQGPKLLIQFQNNGVVDDSQLPKDRFSAERLKGVDSTLKIQPAKLEDSAVYLCASSLDQGTQPQHFGDGTRLSIL.

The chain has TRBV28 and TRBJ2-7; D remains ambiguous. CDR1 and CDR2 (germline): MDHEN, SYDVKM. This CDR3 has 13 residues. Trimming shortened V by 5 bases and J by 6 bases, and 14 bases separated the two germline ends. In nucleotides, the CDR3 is TGTGCCAGCAGTCCCGGTACGAGTTCCGAGCAGTACTTC. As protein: CASSPGTSSEQYF.

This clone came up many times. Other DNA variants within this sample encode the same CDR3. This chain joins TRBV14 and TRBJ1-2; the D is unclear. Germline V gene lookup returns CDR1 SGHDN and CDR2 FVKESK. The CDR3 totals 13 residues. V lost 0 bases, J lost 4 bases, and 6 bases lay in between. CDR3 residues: CASSQDYSYGYTF. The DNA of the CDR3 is TGTGCCAGCAGCCAAGATTACAGCTATGGCTACACCTTC.

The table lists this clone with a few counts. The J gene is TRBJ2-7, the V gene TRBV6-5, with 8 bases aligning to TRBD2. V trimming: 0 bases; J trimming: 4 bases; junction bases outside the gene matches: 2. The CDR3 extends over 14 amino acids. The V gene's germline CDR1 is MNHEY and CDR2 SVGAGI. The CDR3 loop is CASSYSAGEYEQYF. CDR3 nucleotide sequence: TGTGCCAGCAGTTACTCAGCGGGGGAATACGAGCAGTACTTC.

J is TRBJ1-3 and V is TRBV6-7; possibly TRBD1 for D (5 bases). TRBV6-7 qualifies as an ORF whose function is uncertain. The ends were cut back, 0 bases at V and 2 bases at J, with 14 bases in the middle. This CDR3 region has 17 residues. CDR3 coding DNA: TGTGCCAGCAGTTACTCGATGAGAGAAGGGGCTGGAAACACCATATATTTT. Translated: CASSYSMREGAGNTIYF.

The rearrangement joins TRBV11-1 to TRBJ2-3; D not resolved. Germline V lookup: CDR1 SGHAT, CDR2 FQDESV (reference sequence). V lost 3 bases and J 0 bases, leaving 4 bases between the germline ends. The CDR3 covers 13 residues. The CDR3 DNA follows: TGTGCCAGCAGCTTCCGGAGCACAGATACGCAGTATTTT. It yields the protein CASSFRSTDTQYF.

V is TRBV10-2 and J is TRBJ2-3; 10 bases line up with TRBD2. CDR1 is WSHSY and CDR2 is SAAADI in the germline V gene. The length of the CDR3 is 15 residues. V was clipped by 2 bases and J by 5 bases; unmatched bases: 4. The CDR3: CASSEASGGGDTQYF. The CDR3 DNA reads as TGCGCCAGCAGTGAGGCGAGCGGGGGGGGAGATACGCAGTATTTT.

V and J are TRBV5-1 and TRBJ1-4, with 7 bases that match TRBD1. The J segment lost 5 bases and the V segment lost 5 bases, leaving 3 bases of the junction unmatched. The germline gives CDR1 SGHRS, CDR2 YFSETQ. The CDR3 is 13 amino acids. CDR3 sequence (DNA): TGCGCCAGCAGATCGGACAGGAATGAAAAACTGTTTTTT. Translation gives CASRSDRNEKLFF.

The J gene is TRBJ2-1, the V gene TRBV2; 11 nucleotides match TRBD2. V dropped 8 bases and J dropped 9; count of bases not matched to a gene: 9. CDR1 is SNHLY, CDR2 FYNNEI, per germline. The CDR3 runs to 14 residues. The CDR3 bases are TGTGCCAGCCGGTGGCTAGCGGGGGGAGCTGAGCAGTTCTTC. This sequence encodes CASRWLAGGAEQFF.

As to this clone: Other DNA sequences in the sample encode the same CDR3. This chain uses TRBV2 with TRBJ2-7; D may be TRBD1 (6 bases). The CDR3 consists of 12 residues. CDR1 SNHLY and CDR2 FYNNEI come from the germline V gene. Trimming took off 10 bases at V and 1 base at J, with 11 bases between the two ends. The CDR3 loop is CATKTGSYEQYF. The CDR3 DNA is TGTGCCACCAAGACAGGATCCTACGAGCAGTACTTC. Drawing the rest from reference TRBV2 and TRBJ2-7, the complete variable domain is EPEVTQTPSHQVTQMGQEVILRCVPISNHLYFYWYRQILGQKVEFLVSFYNNEISEKSEIFDDQFSVERPDGSNFTLKIRSTKLEDSAMYFCATKTGSYEQYFGPGTRLTVT.

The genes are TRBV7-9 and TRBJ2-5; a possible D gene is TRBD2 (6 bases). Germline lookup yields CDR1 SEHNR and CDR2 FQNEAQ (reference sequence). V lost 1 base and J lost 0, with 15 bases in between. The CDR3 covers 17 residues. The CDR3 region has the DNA TGTGCCAGCAGCTTAGGATGGAGGGCGCTCGACCAAGAGACCCAGTACTTC. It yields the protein CASSLGWRALDQETQYF.

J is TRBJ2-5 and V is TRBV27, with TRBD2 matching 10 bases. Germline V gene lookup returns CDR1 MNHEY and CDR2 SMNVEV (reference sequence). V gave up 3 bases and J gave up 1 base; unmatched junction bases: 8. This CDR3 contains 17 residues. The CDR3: CASSLGFSGGPQETQYF. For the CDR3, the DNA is TGTGCCAGCAGTTTGGGCTTTAGCGGGGGGCCCCAAGAGACCCAGTACTTC.

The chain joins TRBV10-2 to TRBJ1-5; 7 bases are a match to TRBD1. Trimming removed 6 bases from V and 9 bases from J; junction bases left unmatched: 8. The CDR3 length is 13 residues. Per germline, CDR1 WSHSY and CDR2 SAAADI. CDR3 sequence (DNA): TGCGCCAGCAGCACCGGACAGGTTTCGCCCCAGCATTTT. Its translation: CASSTGQVSPQHF.

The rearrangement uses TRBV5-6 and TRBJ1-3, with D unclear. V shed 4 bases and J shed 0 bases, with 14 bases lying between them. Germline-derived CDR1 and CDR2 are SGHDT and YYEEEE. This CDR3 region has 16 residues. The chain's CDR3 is CASSPQAGDSGNTIYF. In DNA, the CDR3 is TGTGCCAGCAGCCCCCAGGCCGGGGACTCTGGAAACACCATATATTTT. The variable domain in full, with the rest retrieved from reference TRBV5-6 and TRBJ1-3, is DAGVTQSPTHLIKTRGQQVTLRCSPKSGHDTVSWYQQALGQGPQFIFQYYEEEERQRGNFPDRFSGHQFPNYSSELNVNALLLGDSALYLCASSPQAGDSGNTIYFGEGSWLTVV.

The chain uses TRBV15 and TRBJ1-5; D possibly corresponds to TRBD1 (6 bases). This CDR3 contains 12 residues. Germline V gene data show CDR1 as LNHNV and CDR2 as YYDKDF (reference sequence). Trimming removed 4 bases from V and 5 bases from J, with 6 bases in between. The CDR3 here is CATSNRDQPQHF. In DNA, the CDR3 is TGTGCCACCAGCAACAGGGATCAGCCCCAGCATTTT.

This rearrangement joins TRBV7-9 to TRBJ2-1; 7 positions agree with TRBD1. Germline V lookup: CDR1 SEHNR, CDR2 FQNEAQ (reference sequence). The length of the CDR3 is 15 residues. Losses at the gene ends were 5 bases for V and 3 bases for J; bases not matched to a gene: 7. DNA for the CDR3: TGTGCCAGCAGCCCGTCGGACAGGTACTACAATGAGCAGTTCTTC. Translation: CASSPSDRYYNEQFF.

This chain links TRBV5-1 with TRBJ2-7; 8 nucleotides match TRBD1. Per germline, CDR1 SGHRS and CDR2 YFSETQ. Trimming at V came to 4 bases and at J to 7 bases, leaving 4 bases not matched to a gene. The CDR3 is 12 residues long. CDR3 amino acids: CASSLDRGEQYF. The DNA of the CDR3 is TGCGCCAGCAGCCTTGACAGGGGAGAGCAGTACTTC.